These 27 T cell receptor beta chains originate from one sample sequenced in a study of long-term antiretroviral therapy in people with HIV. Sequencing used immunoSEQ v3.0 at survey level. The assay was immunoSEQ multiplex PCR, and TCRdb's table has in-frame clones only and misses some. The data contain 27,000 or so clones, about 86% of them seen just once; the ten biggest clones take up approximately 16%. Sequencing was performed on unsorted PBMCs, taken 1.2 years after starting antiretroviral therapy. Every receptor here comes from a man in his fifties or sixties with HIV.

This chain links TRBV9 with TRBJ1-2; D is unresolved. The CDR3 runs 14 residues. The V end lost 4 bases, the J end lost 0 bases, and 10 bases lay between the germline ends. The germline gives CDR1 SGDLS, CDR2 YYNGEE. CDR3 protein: CASSPTDPNYGYTF. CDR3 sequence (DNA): TGTGCCAGCAGCCCTACTGACCCTAACTATGGCTACACCTTC.

CDR3 sequence reads: CASSLSPGRSEAFF. CDR3 coding DNA: TGTGCCAGCAGTTTATCCCCTGGGAGGTCTGAAGCTTTCTTT. This chain uses TRBV28 with TRBJ1-1, with D unresolved. This CDR3 is built from 14 residues. V was shortened by 1 base and J by 6 bases, with 12 bases between the two germline ends. Germline-derived CDR1 and CDR2 are MDHEN and SYDVKM.

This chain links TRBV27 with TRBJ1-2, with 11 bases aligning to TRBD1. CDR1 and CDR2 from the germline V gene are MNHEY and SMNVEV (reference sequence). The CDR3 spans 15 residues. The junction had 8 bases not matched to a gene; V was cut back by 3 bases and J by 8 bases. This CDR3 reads CASSLAGQGAQGYTF. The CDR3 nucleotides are TGTGCCAGCAGTTTGGCCGGACAGGGGGCGCAGGGCTACACCTTC.

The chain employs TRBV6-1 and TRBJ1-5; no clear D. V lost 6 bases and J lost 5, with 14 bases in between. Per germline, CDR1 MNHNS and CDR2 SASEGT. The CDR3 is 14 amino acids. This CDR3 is CASSYRAPDQPQHF. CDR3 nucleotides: TGTGCCAGCAGCTACCGGGCCCCCGATCAGCCCCAGCATTTT.

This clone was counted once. The CDR3 coding sequence is TGTGCCTGGGCGCAGGGGGCAGGTGGAAACACCATATATTTT. It specifies CAWAQGAGGNTIYF. The chain couples TRBV30 to TRBJ1-3; the match to TRBD1 covers 8 bases. Per germline, CDR1 GTSNPN and CDR2 SVGIG (reference sequence). The J segment lost 3 bases and the V segment lost 5 bases, leaving 6 bases of the junction unmatched. The CDR3 sequence is 14 residues long.

DNA for the CDR3: TGTGCCAGCAGGGGGGGGACTCCGCGAGGGGGTGAGCAGTTCTTC. It specifies CASRGGTPRGGEQFF. The chain joins TRBV6-1 to TRBJ2-1; possible D gene TRBD2, 7 bases. Per germline, CDR1 MNHNS and CDR2 SASEGT. CDR3 length equals 15 residues. Trimming removed 6 bases at V and 9 bases at J, with 21 bases between.

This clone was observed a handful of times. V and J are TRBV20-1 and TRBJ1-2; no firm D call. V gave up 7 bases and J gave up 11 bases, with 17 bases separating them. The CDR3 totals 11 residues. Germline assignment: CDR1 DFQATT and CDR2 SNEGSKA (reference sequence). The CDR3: CSVPEERGYTF. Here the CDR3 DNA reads TGCAGTGTCCCAGAGGAACGCGGGTACACCTTC.

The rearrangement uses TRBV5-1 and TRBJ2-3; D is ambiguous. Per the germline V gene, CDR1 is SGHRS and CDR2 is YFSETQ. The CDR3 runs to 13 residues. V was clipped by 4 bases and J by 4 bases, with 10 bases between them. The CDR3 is CASSLDSPDTQYF. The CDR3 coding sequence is TGCGCCAGCAGCCTGGATAGCCCAGATACGCAGTATTTT.

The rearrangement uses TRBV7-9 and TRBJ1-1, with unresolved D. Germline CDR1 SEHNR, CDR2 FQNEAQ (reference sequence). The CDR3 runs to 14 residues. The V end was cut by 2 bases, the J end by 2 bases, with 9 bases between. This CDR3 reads CASSLKGSNTEAFF. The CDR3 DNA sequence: TGTGCCAGCAGCTTAAAAGGGTCTAACACTGAAGCTTTCTTT.

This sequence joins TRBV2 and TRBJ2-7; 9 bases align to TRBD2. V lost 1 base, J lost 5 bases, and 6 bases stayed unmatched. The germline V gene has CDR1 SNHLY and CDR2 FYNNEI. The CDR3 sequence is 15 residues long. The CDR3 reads CASSEEGLAGNEQYF. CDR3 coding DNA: TGTGCCAGCAGTGAAGAGGGCCTAGCGGGGAACGAGCAGTACTTC.

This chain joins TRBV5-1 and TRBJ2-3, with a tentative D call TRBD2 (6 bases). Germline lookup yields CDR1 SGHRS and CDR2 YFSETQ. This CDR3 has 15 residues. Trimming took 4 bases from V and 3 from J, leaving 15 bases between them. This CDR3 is CASSHSGPGTDTQYF. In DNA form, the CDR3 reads TGCGCCAGCAGCCATAGCGGACCCGGGACAGATACGCAGTATTTT. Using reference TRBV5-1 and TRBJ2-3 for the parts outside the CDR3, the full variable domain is KAGVTQTPRYLIKTRGQQVTLSCSPISGHRSVSWYQQTPGQGLQFLFEYFSETQRNKGNFPGRFSGRQFSNSRSEMNVSTLELGDSALYLCASSHSGPGTDTQYFGPGTRLTVL.

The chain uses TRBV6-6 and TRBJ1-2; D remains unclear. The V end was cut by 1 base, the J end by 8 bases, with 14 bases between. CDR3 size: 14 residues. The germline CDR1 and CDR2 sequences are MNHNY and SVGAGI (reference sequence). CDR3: CASSYLGSGEGYTF. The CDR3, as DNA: TGTGCCAGCAGTTACTTAGGGTCCGGTGAGGGCTACACCTTC.

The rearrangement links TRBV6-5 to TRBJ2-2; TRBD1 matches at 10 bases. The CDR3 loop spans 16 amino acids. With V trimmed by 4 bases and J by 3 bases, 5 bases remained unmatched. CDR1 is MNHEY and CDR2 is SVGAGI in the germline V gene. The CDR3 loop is CASSFYGTGDTGELFF. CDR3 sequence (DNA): TGTGCCAGCAGTTTCTACGGGACAGGGGACACCGGGGAGCTGTTTTTT.

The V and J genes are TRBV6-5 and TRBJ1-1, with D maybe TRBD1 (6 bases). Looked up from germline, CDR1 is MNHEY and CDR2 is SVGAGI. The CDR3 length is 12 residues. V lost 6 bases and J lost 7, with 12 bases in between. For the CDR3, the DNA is TGTGCCAGCAGCTTCAGGGGCTTTGAAGCTTTCTTT. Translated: CASSFRGFEAFF.

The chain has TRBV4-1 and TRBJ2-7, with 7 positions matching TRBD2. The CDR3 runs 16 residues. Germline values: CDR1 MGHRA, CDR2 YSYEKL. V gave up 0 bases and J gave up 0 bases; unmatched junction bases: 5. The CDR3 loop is CASSQDLRESSYEQYF. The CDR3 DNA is TGCGCCAGCAGCCAAGATCTGCGGGAGAGCTCCTACGAGCAGTACTTC.

In DNA, the CDR3 is TGCAGCGTTGAATCCCCGATCGATGGGGGGACTGAAGCTTTCTTT. Its protein product is CSVESPIDGGTEAFF. The chain carries TRBV29-1 and TRBJ1-1; D is possibly TRBD1 (5 bases). V was cut by 2 bases and J by 5 bases, with 18 bases left in between. Germline CDR1 is SQVTM and CDR2 is ANQGSEA. The CDR3 extends over 15 amino acids. Using reference TRBV29-1 and TRBJ1-1 for the parts outside the CDR3, the full variable domain is SAVISQKPSRDICQRGTSLTIQCQVDSQVTMMFWYRQQPGQSLTLIATANQGSEATYESGFVIDKFPISRPNLTFSTLTVSNMSPEDSSIYLCSVESPIDGGTEAFFGQGTRLTVV.

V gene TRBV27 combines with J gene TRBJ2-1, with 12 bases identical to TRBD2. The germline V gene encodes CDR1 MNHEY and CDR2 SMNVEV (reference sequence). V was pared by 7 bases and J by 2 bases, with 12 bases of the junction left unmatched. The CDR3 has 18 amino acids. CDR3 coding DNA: TGTGCCAGCACCGATCGGGCTAGCGGGGGGGCGGCCTACAATGAGCAGTTCTTC. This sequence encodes CASTDRASGGAAYNEQFF.

The CDR3 DNA is TGCGCCAGCAGGGAGGGGGACCCTGATCAGCCCCAGCATTTT. It is translated as CASREGDPDQPQHF. The genes are TRBV5-1 and TRBJ1-5, with D perhaps TRBD1 (6 bases). CDR1 SGHRS and CDR2 YFSETQ come from the germline V gene. The CDR3 is made up of 14 amino acids. V was cut by 5 bases and J by 5 bases, with 14 bases left in between.

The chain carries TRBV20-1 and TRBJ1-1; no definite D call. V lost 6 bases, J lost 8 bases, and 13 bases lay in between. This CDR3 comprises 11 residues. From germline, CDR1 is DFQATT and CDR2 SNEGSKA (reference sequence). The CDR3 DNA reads TGCAGTGCCCCCCTGGCCCCCGAAGCTTTCTTT. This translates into CSAPLAPEAFF.

For the CDR3, the DNA is TGTGCCAGCAGCTTAACAGGGAACCCCCCACAAGGCGAGCAGTTCTTC. Translation gives CASSLTGNPPQGEQFF. The chain is built from TRBV7-3 and TRBJ2-1, with unresolved D. The ends were cut back, 0 bases at V and 10 bases at J, with 19 bases in the middle. There are 16 residues in the CDR3. Germline CDR1 and CDR2: SGHTA and FQGTGA.

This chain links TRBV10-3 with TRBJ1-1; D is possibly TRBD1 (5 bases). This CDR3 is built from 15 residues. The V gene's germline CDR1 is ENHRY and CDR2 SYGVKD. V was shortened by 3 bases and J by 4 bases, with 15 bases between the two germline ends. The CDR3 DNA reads TGTGCCATCAGTGATCCGGGTAGGGGAGGCACTGAAGCTTTCTTT. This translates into CAISDPGRGGTEAFF.

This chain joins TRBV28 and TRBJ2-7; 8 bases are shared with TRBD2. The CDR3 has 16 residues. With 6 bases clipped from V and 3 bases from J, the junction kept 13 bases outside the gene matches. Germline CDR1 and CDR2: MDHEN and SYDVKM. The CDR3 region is CASRPPGGGAGYEQYF. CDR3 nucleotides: TGTGCCAGCAGACCTCCCGGGGGGGGCGCGGGCTACGAGCAGTACTTC.

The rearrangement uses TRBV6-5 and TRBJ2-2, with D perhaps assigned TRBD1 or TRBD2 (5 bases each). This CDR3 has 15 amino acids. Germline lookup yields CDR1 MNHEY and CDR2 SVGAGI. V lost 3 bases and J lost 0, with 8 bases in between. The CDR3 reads CASSYGGSNTGELFF. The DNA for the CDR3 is TGTGCCAGCAGTTATGGGGGTTCGAACACCGGGGAGCTGTTTTTT.

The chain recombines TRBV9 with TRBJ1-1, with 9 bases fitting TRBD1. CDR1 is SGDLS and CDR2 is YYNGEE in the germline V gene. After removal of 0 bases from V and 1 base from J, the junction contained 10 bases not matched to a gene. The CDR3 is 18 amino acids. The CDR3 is CASSVGGGQGLQNTEAFF. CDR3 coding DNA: TGTGCCAGCAGCGTAGGCGGGGGACAGGGACTTCAGAACACTGAAGCTTTCTTT.

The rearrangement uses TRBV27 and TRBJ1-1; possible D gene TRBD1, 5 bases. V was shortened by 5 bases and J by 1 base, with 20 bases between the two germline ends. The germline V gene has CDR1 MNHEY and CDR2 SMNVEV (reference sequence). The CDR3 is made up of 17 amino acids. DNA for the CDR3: TGTGCCAGCAGTCCGCGACAGTTCCCTCGGGGGAACACTGAAGCTTTCTTT. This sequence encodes CASSPRQFPRGNTEAFF.

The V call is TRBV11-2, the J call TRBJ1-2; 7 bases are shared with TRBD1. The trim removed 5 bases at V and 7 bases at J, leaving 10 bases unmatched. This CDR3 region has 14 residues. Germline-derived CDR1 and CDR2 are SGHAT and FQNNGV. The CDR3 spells CASSPRQGLFGYTF. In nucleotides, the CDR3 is TGTGCCAGCAGCCCCCGACAGGGACTTTTTGGCTACACCTTC. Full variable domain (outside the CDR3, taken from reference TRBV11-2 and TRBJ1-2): EAGVAQSPRYKIIEKRQSVAFWCNPISGHATLYWYQQILGQGPKLLIQFQNNGVVDDSQLPKDRFSAERLKGVDSTLKIQPAKLEDSAVYLCASSPRQGLFGYTFGSGTRLTVV.

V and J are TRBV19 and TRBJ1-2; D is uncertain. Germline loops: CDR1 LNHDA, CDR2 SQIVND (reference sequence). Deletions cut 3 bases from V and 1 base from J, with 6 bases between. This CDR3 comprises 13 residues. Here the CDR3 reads CASSMNINYGYTF. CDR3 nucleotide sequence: TGTGCCAGTAGTATGAACATTAACTATGGCTACACCTTC.